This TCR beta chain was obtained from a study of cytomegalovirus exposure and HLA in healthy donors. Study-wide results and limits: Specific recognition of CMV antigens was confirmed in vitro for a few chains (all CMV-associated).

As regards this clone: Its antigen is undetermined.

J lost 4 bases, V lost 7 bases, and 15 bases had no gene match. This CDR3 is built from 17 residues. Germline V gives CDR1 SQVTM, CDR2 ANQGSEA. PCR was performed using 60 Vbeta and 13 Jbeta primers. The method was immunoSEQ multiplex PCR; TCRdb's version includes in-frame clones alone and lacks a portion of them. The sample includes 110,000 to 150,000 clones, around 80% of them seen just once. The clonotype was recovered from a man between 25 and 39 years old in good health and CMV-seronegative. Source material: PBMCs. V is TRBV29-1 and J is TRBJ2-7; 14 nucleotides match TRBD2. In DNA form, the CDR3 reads TGCAGCGCTGCAGAGGGTGGGGGGACTAGCGGGAGTTACGAGCAGTACTTC. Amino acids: CSAAEGGGTSGSYEQYF.